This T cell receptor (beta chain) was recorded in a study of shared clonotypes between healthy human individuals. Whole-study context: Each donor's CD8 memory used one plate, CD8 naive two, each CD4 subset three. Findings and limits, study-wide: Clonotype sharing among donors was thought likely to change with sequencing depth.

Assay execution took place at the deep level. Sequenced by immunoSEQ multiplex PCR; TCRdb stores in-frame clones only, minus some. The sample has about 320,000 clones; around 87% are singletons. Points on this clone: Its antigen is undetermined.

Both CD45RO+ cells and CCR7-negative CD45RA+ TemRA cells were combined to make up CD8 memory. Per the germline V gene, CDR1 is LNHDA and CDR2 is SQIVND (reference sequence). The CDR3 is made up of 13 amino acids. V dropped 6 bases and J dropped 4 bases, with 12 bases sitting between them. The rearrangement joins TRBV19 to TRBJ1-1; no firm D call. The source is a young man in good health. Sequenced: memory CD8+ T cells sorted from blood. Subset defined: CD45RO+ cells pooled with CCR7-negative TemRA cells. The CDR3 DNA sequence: TGTGCCAGTAGGGCCTACATAACCACTGAAGCTTTCTTT. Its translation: CASRAYITTEAFF.